This is a list of T cell receptor beta chains from one sample in a study of blood T cell repertoires in COVID-19. Generated by immunoSEQ multiplex PCR, the TCRdb table keeps only in-frame clones and is missing some. Of 200,000 to 300,000 clones in the sample, around 86% are singletons; the top ten hold just over 3%. Sequencing used peripheral blood. The source of these receptors is a woman aged 25 to 39 who had recovered from COVID-19. The CDR3 runs from the conserved cysteine through the conserved F or W. D genes are given only for firm matches. Clone size is stated in some rows and not others, as once, few, many or a class when expanded.

V gene	clone size	J gene	D gene	CDR3 DNA	CDR3 protein
TRBV6-5	.	TRBJ2-7	.	TGTGCCAGCAGAAGGGGTTACTACGAGCAGTACTTC	CASRRGYYEQYF
TRBV5-6	.	TRBJ2-7	TRBD2	TGTGCCAGCAGCTTATCTAGCGGGGGGCCAAGGCGCGAGCAGTACTTC	CASSLSSGGPRREQYF
TRBV6-5	.	TRBJ2-1	TRBD1	TGTGCCATAGGACAGGGGGCCAATGAGCAGTTCTTC	CAIGQGANEQFF
TRBV27	.	TRBJ2-2	.	TGTGCCAGCAGTTTCCAAACGAACACCGGGGAGCTGTTTTTT	CASSFQTNTGELFF
TRBV5-1	once	TRBJ1-3	TRBD1	TGCGCCAGCAGCTACTATTCGACAGGGTCTGGAAACACCATATATTTT	CASSYYSTGSGNTIYF
TRBV7-9	.	TRBJ2-7	.	TGTGCCAGCAGCTTAAGTACAGGGACCCACGAGCAGTACTTC	CASSLSTGTHEQYF
TRBV3-1/TRBV3-2	.	TRBJ2-7	TRBD2	TGTGCCAGCAGCCAAGAACTAGCGAAGTACGAGCAGTACTTC	CASSQELAKYEQYF
TRBV9	.	TRBJ2-1	TRBD2	TGTGCCAGCAGCTCCTCCGGGAGGACCCCCAATGAGCAGTTCTTC	CASSSSGRTPNEQFF
TRBV18	.	TRBJ1-3	.	TGTGCCAGCTCATCCACAGGGAGCTCTGGAAACACCATATATTTT	CASSSTGSSGNTIYF
TRBV27	.	TRBJ1-2	TRBD1	TGTGCCAGCAGTCCACGGGACAGCTCGAACTATGGCTACACCTTC	CASSPRDSSNYGYTF
TRBV7-9	.	TRBJ2-5	.	TGTGCCAGCAGCCCCCGCAGGGCGGGGCTACAAGAGACCCAGTACTTC	CASSPRRAGLQETQYF
TRBV2	once	TRBJ2-7	TRBD1	TGTGCCAGCAGGGACAGGGGGCCGTGGGAGCAATACTTC	CASRDRGPWEQYF
TRBV6-5	.	TRBJ2-7	TRBD1	TGTGCCAGCAGAATGACAGGGCAAAGGGGCGAGCAGTACTTC	CASRMTGQRGEQYF
TRBV12-5	few	TRBJ2-7	.	TGTGCTAGTGCCCCCAGACAGGCCCACTACGAGCAGTACTTC	CASAPRQAHYEQYF
TRBV6-6	.	TRBJ1-1	TRBD1	TGTGCCAGCGGCCAACAGGGGTCGAACTCTGAAGCTTTCTTT	CASGQQGSNSEAFF
TRBV6-1	.	TRBJ2-1	.	TGTGCCAGCAGTGAAAAACTAGAGCAGTTCTTC	CASSEKLEQFF
TRBV6-5	.	TRBJ2-5	.	TGTGCCAGCAGTTACCCCGGGGAGACCCAGTACTTC	CASSYPGETQYF
TRBV6-1	.	TRBJ2-3	TRBD2	TGTGCCAGCAGTGAAAGCGGGGGGGCCCCAGATACGCAGTATTTT	CASSESGGAPDTQYF
TRBV4-1	.	TRBJ1-4	TRBD1	TGCGCCAGCAGCCAAGATCGCTACGGACAGGGAGGAGACGAAAAACTGTTTTTT	CASSQDRYGQGGDEKLFF
TRBV7-2	.	TRBJ1-5	TRBD1	TGTGCCAGCAGCGCACCGGGACAGGGAAGCAATCAGCCCCAGCATTTT	CASSAPGQGSNQPQHF
TRBV9	once	TRBJ2-1	TRBD2	TGTGCCAGCAGCGAAGAGCGGGGTATCCCCCAGTTCTTC	CASSEERGIPQFF
TRBV27	.	TRBJ1-2	TRBD1	TGTGCCAGCAGTCCCTCGACAGGGGGCAAGGGCTACACCTTC	CASSPSTGGKGYTF
TRBV5-1	.	TRBJ1-3	.	TGCGCCAGCAGCTTACTTGACTCTGGAAACACCATATATTTT	CASSLLDSGNTIYF
TRBV11-2	.	TRBJ2-1	.	TGTGCCAGCAGCTTAATGGGGGGGCGGAATGAGCAGTTCTTC	CASSLMGGRNEQFF
TRBV5-3	.	TRBJ2-7	TRBD1	TGTGCCAGAAGCCCACAGGGGGCTTCGACCTACGAGCAGTACTTC	CARSPQGASTYEQYF
TRBV5-6	few	TRBJ1-2	.	TGTGCCAGCAGCTTGGCCCAATTCGGCTACACCTTC	CASSLAQFGYTF
TRBV7-6	.	TRBJ1-4	.	TGTGCCAGCAGCCCATATATCAGTGCGGGAGGAATGAATGAAAAACTGTTTTTT	CASSPYISAGGMNEKLFF
TRBV27	.	TRBJ2-3	.	TGTGCCAGCAGTTTGCTGGGGGAGGAAACAGATACGCAGTATTTT	CASSLLGEETDTQYF
TRBV15	.	TRBJ2-5	TRBD2	TGTGCCACCAGCAGAGGACTAGCGGGGTTCGTGGAGACCCAGTACTTC	CATSRGLAGFVETQYF
TRBV18	.	TRBJ1-4	.	TGTGCCAGCCAGACAGGCGCTAATGAAAAACTGTTTTTT	CASQTGANEKLFF
TRBV27	once	TRBJ2-1	TRBD2	TGTGCCAGCACTCCGGGGGCTAGCGGGGGTTTAAGTGAGCAGTTCTTC	CASTPGASGGLSEQFF
TRBV7-2	.	TRBJ2-7	TRBD1	TGTGCCAGCAGCTTATCCCAGGGGGCAGGCTACGAGCAGTACTTC	CASSLSQGAGYEQYF
TRBV10-3	.	TRBJ2-7	TRBD2	TGTGCCATCAGAGCGGGAGGGGACTACGAGCAGTACTTC	CAIRAGGDYEQYF
TRBV5-4	.	TRBJ1-6	.	TGTGCCAGCAGCTTGTCGCAGGGTTTGGGCTATAATTCACCCCTCCACTTT	CASSLSQGLGYNSPLHF
TRBV7-6	.	TRBJ1-4	.	TGTGCCAGCAGCACCGGACAGCAGAATGAAAAACTGTTTTTT	CASSTGQQNEKLFF